Below, one T cell receptor (beta chain) is given with its context. What this receptor recognizes is not known. Qualities for individual bases were not recorded, and no much larger clone is one base off. The record originates from a study of shared clonotypes between healthy human individuals (dated by TCRdb to 2018 to 2020). General notes on the study: The cohort included a few men and a couple of women between 18 and 49 years of age. Libraries were prepared and TCR repertoires were sequenced by different laboratories using diverse techniques, in order to increase sequencing depth and limit assay-specific biases. Each donor's leukapheresis produced roughly between about 0.8 and 8.9 billion PBMCs. Blood TCR repertoires of a handful of healthy adults were deeply sequenced to estimate repertoire size and the extent of clonotype sharing between individuals. Points the paper makes about the study in general: Only blood was sampled, and tissue TCR repertoires likely differ from those in blood. Pairwise subsampling indicated that sequencing depth was expected to affect the degree of clonotype sharing among donors. The small number of donors limited the genetic and exposure-history diversity represented.

TCR CDR3 regions were amplified from genomic DNA by multiplex PCR using the deep immunoSEQ assay. For each cell subset, the extracted genomic DNA was distributed evenly across all wells of several immunoSEQ 96-well plates, and each plate served as one replicate. For unsorted PBMC, each replicate PCR was loaded with approximately 300 ng genomic DNA, equivalent to about 30,000 T cell genomes. Unsorted PBMC genomic DNA was sequenced across ten immunoSEQ deep assay plates. Purified libraries were measured with a Qubit 3.0 fluorometer, size-checked on a Bioanalyzer 2100, and measured again with the KAPA Library Quantification kit. Every immunoSEQ 96-well plate was sequenced on a separate single-read 150-cycle Illumina NextSeq 550 flow cell. The study's processing was this. Because only junctional sequences without quality scores were contained in the immunoSEQ output, filtering matching that applied to full-length reads could not be performed. Sequences were annotated with PyIR, a Python wrapper for IgBLAST v1.9, and V/J genes and CDR3 were assigned using IMGT germline references. Reads with weak V/J assignments (E-value above 1e-6), missing CDR3, stop codons, out-of-frame junctions, or ambiguous translated residues were removed. V3J clonotypes were defined as sequences sharing an identical inferred V gene, J gene, and CDR3 amino acid sequence. The percentage overlap between two repertoires was calculated by dividing the number of shared unique clonotypes by the size of the smaller repertoire. RTK rarefaction, the Chao1 estimator, and Recon v2.1 estimates of unobserved clonotypes were used to assess repertoire richness. TCRdb's version of the immuneACCESS table is confined to in-frame rearrangements and falls short of the full clone set. An unresolved V gene accounts for under half of the shortfall where checked; the remainder is of unknown origin. The D gene and trimming were derived from the DNA, and the V and J assignments and clone size from that table. The sample yields 490,000 or so clones; roughly 85% were counted once. The ten largest clones capture approximately 12% of the sample.

The donors were healthy, HIV-negative adults who had no recently reported acute infections or vaccinations. Every donor was a Caucasian adult residing in Nashville, Tennessee, USA. For unsorted samples, about 90 million PBMCs were counted, and genomic DNA was extracted using the QIAamp DNA Blood Mini kit. Blood was obtained by leukapheresis, after which PBMCs were separated by Ficoll-Histopaque density gradient centrifugation and cryopreserved in liquid nitrogen vapor phase. Sequenced material: PBMCs. The sequence came from a woman aged 35 to 49 in good health. Some clones in this sample may be carry-over from other donors' samples.

At the DNA level, the sequence is TGTGCCAGCAGTCCCGGGGAAAGGTGGGGATATCGAACCGGGGAGCTGTTTTTT. Its translation reads: CASSPGERWGYRTGELFF. In this chain, TRBV27 is recombined with TRBJ2-2; the best D guess is TRBD2, with 5 bases matching. V loses 5 bases, J loses 5 bases, and the germline ends lie 24 bases apart. The CDR3 numbers 18 residues from cysteine through phenylalanine. Kept here is only the CDR3 DNA, which spans 54 bases and is read in frame from base 1. The germline V gene (reference sequence) supplies CDR1 MNHEY and CDR2 SMNVEV.